The clone carrying this TCR beta chain turned up a few times. Antigen: not known. MiXCR was run by TCRdb on the reads, yielding one entry per CDR3 protein. This repertoire shows about 890,000 distinct CDR3 sequences, around a third found once; its top ten account for about 14%. V lost 5 bases, J lost 3 bases, and 9 bases stayed unmatched. Germline V gene data show CDR1 as MNHNY and CDR2 as SVGAGI (reference sequence). The CDR3 is 16 residues long. The data originate from a study of T cell repertoires in cytomegalovirus infection. As for the study in general: Well-studied HLA-B-restricted epitopes and recently identified HLA-C-restricted epitopes of CMV were both used in the study. Study-level findings and limits: HLA-C-restricted CMV-specific TCR beta clonotypes prevailed in the ex vivo response.

J is TRBJ2-3 and V is TRBV6-6; 9 nucleotides align to TRBD1. The sample here was cultured CD8+ T cells from PBMCs, taken from culture after CMV antigen stimulation. This TCR came from a human donor in good health (CMV status not recorded). Some clones in this sample may be carry-over from other donors' samples. The CDR3 sequence: CASSLGQGIWTDTQYF. The CDR3 DNA follows: TGTGCCAGCAGTCTCGGACAGGGGATATGGACAGATACGCAGTATTTT.